This T cell receptor beta chain was retrieved from a study of control samples from healthy donors and cancer patients. The CDR3 length is 12 residues. Germline assignment: CDR1 KGHSH and CDR2 LQKENI. Trimming took off 3 bases at V and 6 bases at J, with 6 bases between the two ends. Clones were read by immunoSEQ multiplex PCR, and TCRdb kept only the in-frame ones, dropping some. The sample holds roughly 86,000 clones, about 92% seen once. This sequence originates from a woman aged 25 to 39 in good health. The sequencing input was blood. The V gene is TRBV18, the J gene TRBJ2-1; unclear D gene. The CDR3 nucleotides read TGTGCCAGCTCACCGGGGATCAATGAGCAGTTCTTC. Translating gives CASSPGINEQFF.